The following is a T cell receptor (beta chain) sequence with its context. This specimen comes from a study of cytomegalovirus exposure and HLA in healthy donors. It was with 60 Vbeta and 13 Jbeta primers that the PCR ran. Repertoires were generated with immunoSEQ multiplex PCR, while TCRdb's copy carries only in-frame clones and drops some. Of about 190,000 clones listed, about 81% were seen once; the top ten hold approximately 5%. The clonotype was recovered from a man aged 25-40 years in good health and CMV-seropositive. The specimen sequenced was PBMCs.

CDR3 amino acids: CASLQGPDTQYF. CDR3 sequence (DNA): TGTGCCAGCCTACAGGGCCCAGATACGCAGTATTTT. V and J are TRBV6-6 and TRBJ2-3, with D tentatively TRBD1 (6 bases). Trimming removed 8 bases at V and 4 bases at J, with 10 bases between. The CDR3 is 12 residues long. Per the germline V gene, CDR1 is MNHNY and CDR2 is SVGAGI (reference sequence).